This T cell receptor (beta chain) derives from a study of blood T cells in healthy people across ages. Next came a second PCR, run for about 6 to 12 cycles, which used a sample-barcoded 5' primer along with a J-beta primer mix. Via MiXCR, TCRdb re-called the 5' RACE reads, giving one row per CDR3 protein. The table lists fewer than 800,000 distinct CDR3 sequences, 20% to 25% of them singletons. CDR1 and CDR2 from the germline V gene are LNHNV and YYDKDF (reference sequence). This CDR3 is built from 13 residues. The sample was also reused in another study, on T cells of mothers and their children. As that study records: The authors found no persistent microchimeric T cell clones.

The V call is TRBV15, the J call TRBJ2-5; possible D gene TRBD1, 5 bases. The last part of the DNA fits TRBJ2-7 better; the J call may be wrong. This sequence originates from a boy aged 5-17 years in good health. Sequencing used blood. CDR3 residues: CATSKQESYEQYF. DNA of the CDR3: TGTGCCACCAGCAAACAGGAATCCTACGAGCAGTACTTC.